The 20 T cell receptor beta chains below were found in one sample sequenced in a study of blood T cell repertoires in COVID-19. Clones were read by immunoSEQ multiplex PCR, and TCRdb kept only the in-frame ones, dropping some. This sample has 90,000 to 150,000 clones, with roughly nine tenths found just once. What was sequenced was peripheral blood. Every receptor here comes from a man aged 65 to 85 with active or convalescent COVID-19.

This clone appeared a single time. The V call is TRBV7-9, the J call TRBJ2-1; 8 bases match TRBD1. Germline V gene sequence: CDR1 SEHNR, CDR2 FQNEAQ (reference sequence). V trimming: 4 bases; J trimming: 8 bases; junction bases outside the gene matches: 10. This CDR3 is 15 amino acids long. CDR3 bases: TGTGCCAGCAGCTCGACCGGACAGGGTGGCGATGAGCAGTTCTTC. This gives the protein CASSSTGQGGDEQFF.

The chain couples TRBV19 to TRBJ1-2; TRBD1 matches at 7 bases. The CDR3 has 15 residues. The V segment lost 5 bases and the J segment 4 bases; nucleotides outside the gene matches: 10. Looked up from germline, CDR1 is LNHDA and CDR2 is SQIVND (reference sequence). Written as DNA, the CDR3 is TGTGCCAGTAGTGAGGCGGGACAGCCTCTCTATGGCTACACCTTC. It specifies CASSEAGQPLYGYTF.

V and J are TRBV28 and TRBJ2-7; D uncertain. In germline, CDR1 is MDHEN, CDR2 SYDVKM. There are 14 residues in the CDR3. V gave up 3 bases and J gave up 2 bases, with 11 bases separating them. The CDR3 reads CASSFSQEAYEQYF. CDR3 nucleotides: TGTGCCAGCAGTTTTAGTCAGGAAGCCTACGAGCAGTACTTC.

This chain connects TRBV2 to TRBJ1-1; weak D call: TRBD1 (6 bases). CDR1 and CDR2 from the germline V gene are SNHLY and FYNNEI. V lost 5 bases and J 3 bases, leaving 10 bases between the germline ends. The CDR3 has 13 amino acids. The CDR3 reads CASSLQGYTEAFF. CDR3 in DNA: TGTGCCAGCAGTCTACAGGGCTACACTGAAGCTTTCTTT.

The chain recombines TRBV29-1 with TRBJ1-4; D gene uncertain. Germline lookup yields CDR1 SQVTM and CDR2 ANQGSEA. Trimming cost V 0 bases and J 5 bases, with 4 bases left between them. The CDR3 spans 12 residues. CDR3 residues: CSVEDRNEKLFF. In DNA, the CDR3 is TGCAGCGTTGAAGACAGGAATGAAAAACTGTTTTTT.

The gene calls are TRBV18 and TRBJ1-2; 12 nucleotides agree with TRBD1. CDR3 size: 14 residues. V shed 8 bases and J 2 bases; nucleotides not matched to a gene: 3. In germline, CDR1 is KGHSH, CDR2 LQKENI. CDR3 bases: TGTGCCAGCCCCGGGACAGGGGGCAACTATGGCTACACCTTC. This translates into CASPGTGGNYGYTF.

DNA for the CDR3: TGTGCCAGCAGACTAGCGCTTGAGCAGTTCTTC. Residues: CASRLALEQFF. The V and J genes are TRBV28 and TRBJ2-1; 7 nucleotides line up with TRBD2. CDR3 length: 11 residues. Germline lookup yields CDR1 MDHEN and CDR2 SYDVKM. The junction had 2 bases not matched to a gene; V was cut back by 6 bases and J by 9 bases.

This chain connects TRBV6-5 to TRBJ2-7, with D possibly TRBD1 on 6 matching bases. Germline V gene lookup returns CDR1 MNHEY and CDR2 SVGAGI. V was clipped by 10 bases and J by 4 bases, with 23 bases between them. The CDR3 length is 15 residues. CDR3 residues: CATLGVTGGVYEQYF. DNA of the CDR3: TGTGCCACCTTGGGGGTGACAGGAGGCGTTTACGAGCAGTACTTC.

The sample holds one count of this clone. This chain joins TRBV6-5 and TRBJ1-1; D might be TRBD1 (5 bases). Trimming shortened V by 1 base and J by 3 bases, and 9 bases separated the two germline ends. The CDR3 runs to 14 residues. The germline CDR1 and CDR2 sequences are MNHEY and SVGAGI. Written as DNA, the CDR3 is TGTGCCAGCAGTTACTGGGGGAGGGACACTGAAGCTTTCTTT. Protein: CASSYWGRDTEAFF.

J is TRBJ2-7 and V is TRBV27; TRBD2 matches 10 bases. Germline CDR1 reads MNHEY; CDR2 reads SMNVEV (reference sequence). The CDR3 runs 16 residues. V shed 3 bases, J shed 3 bases, and the junction held 8 bases outside the gene matches. In DNA, the CDR3 is TGTGCCAGCAGTTTGGCTGCGACTAGCGGGCTCTACGAGCAGTACTTC. Protein product: CASSLAATSGLYEQYF.

This clone was observed a few times. The chain carries TRBV28 and TRBJ2-7; 7 bases match TRBD1. The CDR3 is 14 amino acids. From germline, CDR1 is MDHEN and CDR2 SYDVKM. Unmatched junction bases numbered 9, after V lost 8 bases and J lost 2 bases. CDR3 region: CASGRQGMAYEQYF. The DNA for the CDR3 is TGTGCCAGCGGGAGACAGGGCATGGCCTACGAGCAGTACTTC.

In its sample, this clone was seen once. The chain couples TRBV28 to TRBJ1-5; D possibly corresponds to TRBD1 (6 bases). Trimming stripped 8 bases from V and 4 bases from J, with 15 bases between. CDR1 is MDHEN, CDR2 SYDVKM, per germline. The CDR3 has 14 residues. CDR3 amino acids: CASGRGAFNQPQHF. The CDR3 region has the DNA TGTGCCAGCGGGCGGGGGGCGTTTAATCAGCCCCAGCATTTT. The variable domain in full, with the rest retrieved from reference TRBV28 and TRBJ1-5, is DVKVTQSSRYLVKRTGEKVFLECVQDMDHENMFWYRQDPGLGLRLIYFSYDVKMKEKGDIPEGYSVSREKKERFSLILESASTNQTSMYLCASGRGAFNQPQHFGDGTRLSIL.

This clone has ten or more counts. Here the CDR3 DNA reads TGTGCCAGCAGCCAAGGCGGGCTAGCGGTTTACGAGCAGTACTTC. Protein product: CASSQGGLAVYEQYF. The gene calls are TRBV4-2 and TRBJ2-7; 7 nucleotides match TRBD2. Germline-derived CDR1 and CDR2 are LGHNA and YNFKEQ. The CDR3 is made up of 15 amino acids. The V segment lost 1 base and the J segment 4 bases; nucleotides outside the gene matches: 7.

The V gene is TRBV6-5, the J gene TRBJ1-1; 7 bases match TRBD1. Unmatched junction bases numbered 7, after V lost 6 bases and J lost 3 bases. Germline lookup yields CDR1 MNHEY and CDR2 SVGAGI. CDR3 length equals 14 residues. CDR3 nucleotides: TGTGCCAGCAGAGACAGGGAGAAGTACACTGAAGCTTTCTTT. This sequence encodes CASRDREKYTEAFF.

This clone was seen a few times. This chain joins TRBV18 and TRBJ2-2; TRBD1 matches at 9 bases. The V and J ends lost 3 bases and 7 bases, in that order; junction bases with no gene match: 6. The CDR3 sequence is 15 residues long. Germline V gene data show CDR1 as KGHSH and CDR2 as LQKENI. In DNA form, the CDR3 reads TGTGCCAGCTCACCCGGGGACAGGGCAATCGGGGAGCTGTTTTTT. Translation: CASSPGDRAIGELFF.

The chain employs TRBV28 and TRBJ1-5; maybe TRBD1 (6 bases). Germline lookup yields CDR1 MDHEN and CDR2 SYDVKM. This CDR3 comprises 14 residues. Trimming took 7 bases from V and 4 from J, leaving 14 bases between them. CDR3 bases: TGTGCCAGCACCCTCGGACAGTCTAATCAGCCCCAGCATTTT. Translating gives CASTLGQSNQPQHF. Variable domain in full (rest from reference TRBV28 and TRBJ1-5): DVKVTQSSRYLVKRTGEKVFLECVQDMDHENMFWYRQDPGLGLRLIYFSYDVKMKEKGDIPEGYSVSREKKERFSLILESASTNQTSMYLCASTLGQSNQPQHFGDGTRLSIL.

This chain uses TRBV7-9 with TRBJ2-2, with a possible D match to TRBD2 (5 bases). CDR3 size: 17 residues. The germline gives CDR1 SEHNR, CDR2 FQNEAQ (reference sequence). The V end lost 6 bases, the J end lost 4 bases, and 21 bases lay between the germline ends. The CDR3: CASRPHGEHHGTGELFF. CDR3 sequence (DNA): TGTGCCAGCAGGCCTCACGGGGAGCACCACGGCACCGGGGAGCTGTTTTTT.

V usage is TRBV4-1 and J usage is TRBJ2-1, with 14 bases aligning to TRBD2. The junction had 11 bases not matched to a gene; V was cut back by 6 bases and J by 7 bases. This CDR3 region has 17 residues. Germline V lookup: CDR1 MGHRA, CDR2 YSYEKL. The CDR3: CASSLVRLAGGLNEQFF. The DNA of the CDR3 is TGCGCCAGCAGTCTCGTAAGACTAGCGGGAGGGCTTAATGAGCAGTTCTTC.

The chain combines TRBV28 with TRBJ1-5; 7 bases line up with TRBD1. Germline V lookup: CDR1 MDHEN, CDR2 SYDVKM. Trimming took 2 bases from V and 5 from J; bases not matched to a gene: 0. The CDR3 totals 13 residues. The CDR3 DNA follows: TGTGCCAGCAGTTTACAGGGGGATCAGCCCCAGCATTTT. It specifies CASSLQGDQPQHF.

The CDR3 DNA sequence: TGTGCCAGCAGTTTCCGACAGACCTGGTACTCCTACGAGCAGTACTTC. It is translated as CASSFRQTWYSYEQYF. The rearrangement joins TRBV28 to TRBJ2-7, with a tentative D call TRBD1 (5 bases). The V and J ends lost 3 bases and 0 bases respectively, with 15 bases between them. Germline V gene sequence: CDR1 MDHEN, CDR2 SYDVKM. The CDR3 has 16 amino acids. The full variable domain, in which reference TRBV28 and TRBJ2-7 provide the parts outside the CDR3, is DVKVTQSSRYLVKRTGEKVFLECVQDMDHENMFWYRQDPGLGLRLIYFSYDVKMKEKGDIPEGYSVSREKKERFSLILESASTNQTSMYLCASSFRQTWYSYEQYFGPGTRLTVT.